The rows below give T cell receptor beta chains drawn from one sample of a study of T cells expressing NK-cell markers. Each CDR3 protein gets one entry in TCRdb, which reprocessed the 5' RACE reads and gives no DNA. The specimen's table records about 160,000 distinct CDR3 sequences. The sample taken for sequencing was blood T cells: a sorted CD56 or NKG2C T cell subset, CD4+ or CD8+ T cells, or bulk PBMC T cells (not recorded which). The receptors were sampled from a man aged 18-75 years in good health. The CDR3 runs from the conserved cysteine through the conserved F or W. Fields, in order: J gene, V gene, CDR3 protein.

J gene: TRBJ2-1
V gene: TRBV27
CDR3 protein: CASSLRTGGYNEQFF

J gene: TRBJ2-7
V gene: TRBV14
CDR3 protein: CASSPYRSYEQYF

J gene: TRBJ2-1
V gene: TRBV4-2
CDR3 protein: CASSQDIQRSSYNEQFF

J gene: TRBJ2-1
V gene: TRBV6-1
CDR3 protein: CASSPDRGRGIGEQFF

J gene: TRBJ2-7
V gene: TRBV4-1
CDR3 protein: CASSRYSGSSYEQYF

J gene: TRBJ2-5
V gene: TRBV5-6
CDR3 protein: CASSSWTGGGKTQYF

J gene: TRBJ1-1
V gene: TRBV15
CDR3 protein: CATSRDRGTGATEAFF

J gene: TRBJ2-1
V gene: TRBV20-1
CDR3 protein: CSARPKTAPSYNEQFF

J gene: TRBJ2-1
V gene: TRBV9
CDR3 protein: CASSGPSGGVFDEQFF

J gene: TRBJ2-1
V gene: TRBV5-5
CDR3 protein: CASSSTKLGGISYNEQFF

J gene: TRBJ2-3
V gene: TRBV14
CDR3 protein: CASSPLTISTDTQYF

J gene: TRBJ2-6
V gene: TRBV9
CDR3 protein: CASSSRPGDSGANVLTF

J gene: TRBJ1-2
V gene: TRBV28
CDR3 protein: CASSFLGGRDGYTF

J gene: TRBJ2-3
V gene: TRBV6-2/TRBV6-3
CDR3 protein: CASGPGTGVSDTQYF

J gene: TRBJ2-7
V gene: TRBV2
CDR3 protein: CASTGIHYEQYF

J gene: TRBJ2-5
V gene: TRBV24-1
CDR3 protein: CATRGSQETQYF

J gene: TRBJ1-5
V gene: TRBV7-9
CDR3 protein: CASSDEGAFSNQPQHF

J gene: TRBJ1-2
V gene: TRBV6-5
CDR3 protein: CASSYSPDRYGYTF

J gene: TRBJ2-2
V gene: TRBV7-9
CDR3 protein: CASSLEGLANTGELFF